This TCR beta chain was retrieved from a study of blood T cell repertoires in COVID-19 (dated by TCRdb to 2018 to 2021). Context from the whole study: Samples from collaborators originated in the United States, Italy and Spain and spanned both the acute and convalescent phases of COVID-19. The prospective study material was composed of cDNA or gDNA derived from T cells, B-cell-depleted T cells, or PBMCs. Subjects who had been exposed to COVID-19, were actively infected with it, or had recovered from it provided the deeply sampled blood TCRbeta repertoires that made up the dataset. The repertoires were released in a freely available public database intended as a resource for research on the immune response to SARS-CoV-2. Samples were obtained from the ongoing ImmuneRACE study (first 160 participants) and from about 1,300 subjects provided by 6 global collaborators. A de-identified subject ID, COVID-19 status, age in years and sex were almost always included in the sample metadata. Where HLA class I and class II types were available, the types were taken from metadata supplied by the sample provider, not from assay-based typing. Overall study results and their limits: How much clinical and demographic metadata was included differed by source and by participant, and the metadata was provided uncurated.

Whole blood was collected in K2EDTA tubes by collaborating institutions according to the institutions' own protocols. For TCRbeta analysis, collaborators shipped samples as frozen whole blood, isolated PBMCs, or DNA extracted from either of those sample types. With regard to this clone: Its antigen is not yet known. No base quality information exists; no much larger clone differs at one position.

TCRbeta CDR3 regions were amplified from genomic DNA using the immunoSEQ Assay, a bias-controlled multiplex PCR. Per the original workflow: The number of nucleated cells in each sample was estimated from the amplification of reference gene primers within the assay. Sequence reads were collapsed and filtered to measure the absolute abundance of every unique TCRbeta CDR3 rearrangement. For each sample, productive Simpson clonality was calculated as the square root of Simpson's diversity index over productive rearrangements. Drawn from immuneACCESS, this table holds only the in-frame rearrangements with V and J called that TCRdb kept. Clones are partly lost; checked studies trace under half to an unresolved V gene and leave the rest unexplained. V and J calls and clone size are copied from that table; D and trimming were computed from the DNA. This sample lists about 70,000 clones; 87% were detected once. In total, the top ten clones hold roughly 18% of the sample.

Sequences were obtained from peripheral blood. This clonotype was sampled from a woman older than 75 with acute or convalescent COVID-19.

Here is the DNA: TGTGCCAGCAGCTTCGGCGGGACCCAAGCTTTCTTT. Translated, it gives CASSFGGTQAFF. The rearrangement joined TRBV5-4 to TRBJ1-1; TRBD1 is perhaps the D gene, given 5 matching bases. Between the V and J ends, shortened by 2 bases and 9 bases respectively, the junction contains 11 bases. CDR1 and CDR2, looked up from the germline V gene (reference sequence), are SGHNT and YYREEE. The CDR3 numbers 12 residues from cysteine through phenylalanine. Solely the CDR3 DNA is kept, with 36 bases framed from the first base. Joined to the reference TRBV5-4 and TRBJ1-1 proteins, this CDR3 gives the full variable domain: ETGVTQSPTHLIKTRGQQVTLRCSSQSGHNTVSWYQQALGQGPQFIFQYYREEENGRGNFPPRFSGLQFPNYSSELNVNALELDDSALYLCASSFGGTQAFFGQGTRLTVV.